The T cell receptor (beta chain) under discussion was sequenced for a study of Tregs in tolerant kidney transplant recipients. The wider study: The nonmyeloablative bone marrow transplants came from related graft donors, with transient mixed chimerism. Study findings and constraints: Some patients' samples used different primers over time, so nucleotide sequences weren't comparable.

Unstimulated Tregs (CD4+CD25+CD127-) and CD4+CD25- non-Tregs were sorted from PBMCs. Measured with immunoSEQ multiplex PCR; TCRdb has only the in-frame clones, and not every one. The listing contains approximately 50,000 clones. Trimming shortened V by 3 bases and J by 0 bases, and 12 bases separated the two germline ends. The CDR3 spans 16 residues. The germline V gene encodes CDR1 LNHDA and CDR2 SQIVND (reference sequence). Turning to this clone: What it binds is unknown. The read ends 3 residues shy of where the CDR3 ends; the end is completed using the germline J gene.

The chain couples TRBV19 to TRBJ2-1; D remains ambiguous. Sample: CD4+ T cells from blood, taken before the transplant. The clonotype was recovered from a human donor who received a combined kidney and bone marrow transplant. The CDR3 sequence: CASSIQRLSSYNEQFF. CDR3 bases read: TGTGCCAGTAGTATCCAAAGACTTAGCTCCTACAATGAG.